This TCR beta chain was obtained from a study of response to subunit inactivated influenza vaccine. Germline V lookup: CDR1 SGHVS, CDR2 FQNEAQ. J gave up 9 bases and V 1 base, and 4 bases lay outside the gene matches. CDR3 length: 15 amino acids. In TCRdb, the RT-PCR reads were re-called with MiXCR into one record per CDR3 protein. The table lists fewer than 700,000 distinct CDR3 sequences, 10% to 15% of them singletons, with 10% to 15% in the top ten. This clonotype was seen ten or more times. This receptor was obtained from a man over 45 who received an inactivated influenza vaccine. The genes are TRBV7-8 and TRBJ2-1, with 12 bases lining up with TRBD1. This material consisted of PBMCs from blood, taken 40 to 50 days after vaccination. As DNA, the CDR3 is TGTGCCAGCAGCTTAGGGGGACAGGGGGCATTTGAGCAGTTCTTC. This codes for CASSLGGQGAFEQFF.